The 21 T cell receptor beta chains below come from one sample, sequenced in a study of blood T cell repertoires in COVID-19. Generated by immunoSEQ multiplex PCR, the TCRdb table keeps only in-frame clones and is missing some. The sample has under 200,000 clones; over 70% are singletons. The sample comprised PBMCs or T cells enriched from blood (not recorded which). Source of these receptors: a woman aged 55-70 years who had recovered from COVID-19.

This rearrangement joins TRBV13 to TRBJ1-5; 8 bases are shared with TRBD1. The CDR3 spans 13 residues. Germline V gives CDR1 PRHDT, CDR2 FYEKMQ (reference sequence). Unmatched junction bases numbered 0, after V lost 1 base and J lost 7 bases. The CDR3, as DNA: TGTGCCAGCAGCTTAGACAGGGGGCAGCCCCAGCATTTT. Protein: CASSLDRGQPQHF.

About this clone: The same CDR3 also results from other DNA sequences found in this sample. The chain carries TRBV5-1 and TRBJ2-7; D possibly corresponds to TRBD1 (5 bases). V dropped 4 bases and J dropped 7 bases, with 9 bases sitting between them. The CDR3 runs to 11 residues. Germline CDR1 SGHRS, CDR2 YFSETQ. The CDR3 coding sequence is TGCGCCAGCAGCCCAGGGTATGAGCAGTACTTC. Protein: CASSPGYEQYF.

This chain uses TRBV5-1 with TRBJ2-1; 9 bases fit TRBD2. CDR3 length equals 17 residues. The J segment lost 4 bases and the V segment lost 0 bases, leaving 8 bases of the junction unmatched. Germline V gene data show CDR1 as SGHRS and CDR2 as YFSETQ. The chain's CDR3 is CASSLGMGLAIYNEQFF. As DNA, the CDR3 is TGCGCCAGCAGCTTGGGTATGGGACTAGCCATATACAATGAGCAGTTCTTC.

This chain joins TRBV2 and TRBJ2-5; TRBD1 is a possible D gene (6 bases). The CDR3 loop spans 15 amino acids. Germline assignment: CDR1 SNHLY and CDR2 FYNNEI. Trimming left V 8 bases short and J 6 bases short, with 22 bases between. CDR3 amino acids: CASGGVGLKPQTQYF. In nucleotides, the CDR3 is TGTGCCAGCGGGGGCGTGGGTCTCAAACCCCAGACCCAGTACTTC.

J is TRBJ1-3 and V is TRBV12-3 or TRBV12-4, with D unclear. The CDR3 spans 13 residues. V lost 7 bases, J lost 4 bases, and 11 bases lay in between. CDR3 amino acids: CASTLGLGNTIYF. CDR3 coding DNA: TGTGCCAGCACCCTTGGCCTCGGAAACACCATATATTTT.

The chain combines TRBV6-1 with TRBJ2-2; the match to TRBD1 covers 8 bases. The CDR3 is made up of 18 amino acids. Germline lookup yields CDR1 MNHNS and CDR2 SASEGT. Unmatched junction bases numbered 10, after V lost 4 bases and J lost 0 bases. The CDR3 sequence: CASSGRDRQPSNTGELFF. The CDR3 bases are TGTGCCAGCAGTGGCCGGGACAGGCAGCCCTCGAACACCGGGGAGCTGTTTTTT.

This chain joins TRBV24-1 and TRBJ2-5; 8 nucleotides agree with TRBD2. CDR1 KGHDR and CDR2 SFDVKD come from the germline V gene. The CDR3 runs to 16 residues. Trimming removed 0 bases from V and 5 bases from J; junction bases left unmatched: 7. CDR3 region: CATSDLIGGVRETQYF. CDR3 sequence (DNA): TGTGCCACCAGTGATTTGATCGGGGGGGTCCGGGAGACCCAGTACTTC.

The J gene is TRBJ2-2, the V gene TRBV5-4; 12 bases match TRBD1. V shed 10 bases and J 6 bases; nucleotides not matched to a gene: 16. Germline CDR1 is SGHNT and CDR2 is YYREEE (reference sequence). The CDR3 sequence is 17 residues long. CDR3 DNA sequence: TGTGCCGAACCCCACTCCCCGGGACAGGGGGCCTCCGGGGAGCTGTTTTTT. Translation: CAEPHSPGQGASGELFF. The full variable domain, its missing parts supplied by reference TRBV5-4 and TRBJ2-2, is ETGVTQSPTHLIKTRGQQVTLRCSSQSGHNTVSWYQQALGQGPQFIFQYYREEENGRGNFPPRFSGLQFPNYSSELNVNALELDDSALYLCAEPHSPGQGASGELFFGEGSRLTVL.

The chain employs TRBV11-2 and TRBJ2-1, with 10 bases aligning to TRBD2. Germline CDR1 SGHAT, CDR2 FQNNGV. The V and J ends lost 4 bases and 7 bases, in that order; junction bases with no gene match: 10. The CDR3 length is 16 residues. In nucleotides, the CDR3 is TGTGCCAGCAGCTCGTTCCCTAGCGGGGGTTGGAATGAGCAGTTCTTC. Protein sequence: CASSSFPSGGWNEQFF.

The chain carries TRBV24-1 and TRBJ1-5, with TRBD1 matching 7 bases. CDR3 size: 16 residues. The germline gives CDR1 KGHDR, CDR2 SFDVKD. V was clipped by 2 bases and J by 7 bases; unmatched bases: 10. In nucleotides, the CDR3 is TGTGCCACCAGTGATTCAAAGTGGCAGGGGGGCCAGCCCCAGCATTTT. Its protein is CATSDSKWQGGQPQHF.

V gene TRBV24-1 combines with J gene TRBJ2-5; D is possibly TRBD2 (5 bases). Germline CDR1 KGHDR, CDR2 SFDVKD. The CDR3 consists of 12 residues. V lost 9 bases and J 2 bases, leaving 9 bases between the germline ends. CDR3 DNA sequence: TGTGCCACCTTGGACTTTCAAGAGACCCAGTACTTC. Its translation: CATLDFQETQYF.

This rearrangement joins TRBV19 to TRBJ1-5, with 8 bases lining up with TRBD1. Germline assignment: CDR1 LNHDA and CDR2 SQIVND (reference sequence). The CDR3 length is 15 residues. V lost 7 bases and J lost 1; bases outside the gene matches: 6. The CDR3 nucleotides are TGTGCCAGTAAAGAGGACAGGGCCAGCAATCAGCCCCAGCATTTT. Translating it yields CASKEDRASNQPQHF.

This clone was seen once. This rearrangement joins TRBV11-2 to TRBJ2-5, with 8 bases matching TRBD2. V lost 1 base and J lost 0; bases outside the gene matches: 7. In germline, CDR1 is SGHAT, CDR2 FQNNGV. CDR3 length: 17 residues. The CDR3, as DNA: TGTGCCAGCAGCTTAGTAGGCGGGGGGATGTACCAAGAGACCCAGTACTTC. It yields the protein CASSLVGGGMYQETQYF.

The chain links TRBV4-2 to TRBJ2-5, with 8 bases identical to TRBD2. This CDR3 is built from 14 residues. The germline V gene encodes CDR1 LGHNA and CDR2 YNFKEQ. J gave up 2 bases and V 4 bases, and 3 bases lay outside the gene matches. DNA of the CDR3: TGTGCCAGCAGCCTCCCGGGGGGGCAAGAGACCCAGTACTTC. This translates into CASSLPGGQETQYF.

This chain uses TRBV27 with TRBJ2-5, with TRBD2 matching over 7 bases. The V segment lost 5 bases and the J segment 4 bases; nucleotides outside the gene matches: 7. CDR1 MNHEY and CDR2 SMNVEV come from the germline V gene (reference sequence). The CDR3 consists of 14 residues. The CDR3 region is CASSTRQRGETQYF. The CDR3 DNA reads TGTGCCAGCAGTACGCGACAGCGGGGAGAGACCCAGTACTTC.

This clone has a single count. The chain recombines TRBV27 with TRBJ2-7; TRBD1 agrees at 7 bases. This CDR3 comprises 16 residues. In germline, CDR1 is MNHEY, CDR2 SMNVEV (reference sequence). The V segment lost 5 bases and the J segment 4 bases; nucleotides outside the gene matches: 14. The CDR3 DNA sequence: TGTGCCAGCAGTCCTCTAAGGGACAGCCTTTTTTACGAGCAGTACTTC. Its translation: CASSPLRDSLFYEQYF.

The genes are TRBV3-1 (or the pseudogene TRBV3-2) and TRBJ2-7; 7 nucleotides line up with TRBD1. With V trimmed by 0 bases and J by 5 bases, 4 bases remained unmatched. This CDR3 region has 14 residues. CDR1 is LGHDT, CDR2 YNNKEL, per germline (reference sequence). DNA for the CDR3: TGTGCCAGCAGCCAAGACAGGGGGAACAACGAGCAGTACTTC. Translating gives CASSQDRGNNEQYF.

The gene calls are TRBV9 and TRBJ2-1; D may be TRBD2 (6 bases). The CDR3 is 14 amino acids. Trimming took 10 bases from V and 2 from J, leaving 16 bases between them. From germline, CDR1 is SGDLS and CDR2 YYNGEE. The CDR3 region is CASRGGLTYNEQFF. In DNA form, the CDR3 reads TGTGCCTCTCGTGGGGGGTTAACCTACAATGAGCAGTTCTTC. The full variable domain, its missing parts supplied by reference TRBV9 and TRBJ2-1, is DSGVTQTPKHLITATGQRVTLRCSPRSGDLSVYWYQQSLDQGLQFLIQYYNGEERAKGNILERFSAQQFPDLHSELNLSSLELGDSALYFCASRGGLTYNEQFFGPGTRLTVL.

The chain joins TRBV19 to TRBJ2-4; TRBD1 is a possible D gene (6 bases). This CDR3 comprises 15 residues. V lost 1 base and J 2 bases, leaving 9 bases between the germline ends. The germline CDR1 and CDR2 sequences are LNHDA and SQIVND (reference sequence). CDR3 region: CASSIVQGSKNIQYF. As DNA, the CDR3 is TGTGCCAGTAGTATAGTTCAGGGGTCCAAAAACATTCAGTACTTC.

The chain combines TRBV21-1 with TRBJ2-7; the D segment call TRBD2 is taken from the table without a DNA check. TRBV21-1 is shown as a pseudogene. This CDR3 region has 16 residues. CDR3 in DNA: TGTGCCAGCAGCAAGGAGGCGGGGGGCCTTCCTGGCGAGCAGTACTTC. Its protein is CASSKEAGGLPGEQYF.

J is TRBJ2-7 and V is TRBV12-3 or TRBV12-4; D not certain. V lost 5 bases to trimming and J lost 7 bases, with 15 bases between them. The CDR3 spans 13 residues. The CDR3 DNA follows: TGTGCCAGCAGTAAGGAGTTTGGATTGGAGCAGTACTTC. Translating it yields CASSKEFGLEQYF.